The next 5 T cell receptor beta chains were all read from a single sample in a study of OX40 agonist ivuxolimab in advanced cancers. Sequenced by immunoSEQ multiplex PCR; TCRdb stores in-frame clones only, minus some. This table has around 30,000 clones, just under 80% appearing once. The sequencing here drew on CD4+ or CD8+ T cells sorted from blood, taken in a trial of the OX40 agonist ivuxolimab. The receptors were gathered from an adult with an advanced solid tumor such as melanoma, head and neck, liver or kidney cancer.

This sequence joins TRBV2 and TRBJ2-7; the D gene is possibly TRBD2 (6 bases). Germline lookup yields CDR1 SNHLY and CDR2 FYNNEI. The CDR3 has 12 residues. V lost 5 bases, J lost 4 bases, and 9 bases lay in between. CDR3 residues: CASSYGSYEQYF. CDR3 nucleotide sequence: TGTGCCAGCAGTTACGGGAGTTACGAGCAGTACTTC.

The V gene is TRBV6-5, the J gene TRBJ2-6; D remains ambiguous. There are 16 residues in the CDR3. Per the germline V gene, CDR1 is MNHEY and CDR2 is SVGAGI. The V end was cut by 1 base, the J end by 0 bases, with 7 bases between. The CDR3 here is CASSYFLSSGANVLTF. The CDR3, as DNA: TGTGCCAGCAGTTACTTCCTAAGCTCTGGGGCCAACGTCCTGACTTTC.

The genes are TRBV5-1 and TRBJ1-6, with D unresolved. Germline-derived CDR1 and CDR2 are SGHRS and YFSETQ. The V end was cut by 8 bases, the J end by 7 bases, with 13 bases between. The CDR3 extends over 13 amino acids. This CDR3 is CASHMAGNSPLHF. The DNA for the CDR3 is TGCGCCAGTCATATGGCGGGAAATTCACCCCTCCACTTT.

The CDR3 sequence is CAISESGQGNEQFF. The CDR3 DNA reads TGTGCCATCAGTGAGTCTGGGCAGGGCAATGAGCAGTTCTTC. V is TRBV10-3 and J is TRBJ2-1, with a possible D match to TRBD1 (5 bases). The V end was cut by 0 bases, the J end by 6 bases, with 9 bases between. In germline, CDR1 is ENHRY, CDR2 SYGVKD. The CDR3 loop spans 14 amino acids.

J is TRBJ2-7 and V is TRBV4-2, with D unresolved. Germline loops: CDR1 LGHNA, CDR2 YNFKEQ. This CDR3 is 16 amino acids long. The V gene lost 5 bases and the J gene lost 0 bases, with 17 bases spanning the gap. As DNA, the CDR3 is TGTGCCAGCAGCTTGTTCATCGGGTGGGGCTCCTACGAGCAGTACTTC. This sequence encodes CASSLFIGWGSYEQYF.